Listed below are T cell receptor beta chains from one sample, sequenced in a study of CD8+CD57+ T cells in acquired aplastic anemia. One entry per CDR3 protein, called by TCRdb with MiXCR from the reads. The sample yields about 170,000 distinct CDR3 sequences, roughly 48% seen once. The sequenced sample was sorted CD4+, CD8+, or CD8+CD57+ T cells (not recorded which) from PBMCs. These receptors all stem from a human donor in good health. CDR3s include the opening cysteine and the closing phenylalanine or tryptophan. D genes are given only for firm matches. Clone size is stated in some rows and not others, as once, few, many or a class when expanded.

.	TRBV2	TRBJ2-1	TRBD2	TGTGCCAGCACCAATCTAGCGGGAGCCATCGATGAGCAGTTCTTC	CASTNLAGAIDEQFF
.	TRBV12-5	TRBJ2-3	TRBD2	TGTGCTAGTGGTTTGGGACTCGGATGGCGGGGGGGCCGTCCAGATACGCAGTATTTT	CASGLGLGWRGGRPDTQYF
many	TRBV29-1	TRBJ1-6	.	TGCAGCGTTGGGACAGCAGATAATTCACCCCTCCACTTT	CSVGTADNSPLHF
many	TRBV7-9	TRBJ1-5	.	TGTGCCAGCAATGGGGGCAACGGCAATCAGCCCCAGCATTTT	CASNGGNGNQPQHF
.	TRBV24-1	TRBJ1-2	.	TGTGCCACCAGTGCAGGGAATAGAGGCTACACCTTC	CATSAGNRGYTF
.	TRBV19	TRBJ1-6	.	TGTGCCAGTAGTATAGGGATATGGTCACCCCTCCACTTT	CASSIGIWSPLHF
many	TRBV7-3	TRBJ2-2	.	TGTGCCAGCAGCTTCGCGGGGCCTACAGTAGGGGAGCTGTTTTTT	CASSFAGPTVGELFF
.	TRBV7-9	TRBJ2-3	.	TGTGCCAGCACCACTTCCTCCGGGGCGGATATGCAGTATTTT	CASTTSSGADMQYF
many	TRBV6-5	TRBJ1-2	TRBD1	TGTGCGACCACCCGACCCAGGGGGTATGGCTACACCTTC	CATTRPRGYGYTF
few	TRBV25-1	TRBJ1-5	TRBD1	TGTGCCAGCAGTGAATCGGACAGGGCGAATAATCAGCCCCAGCATTTT	CASSESDRANNQPQHF
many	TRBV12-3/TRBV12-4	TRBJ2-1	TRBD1	TGTGCCAGCAGCCGTGGACAGGGGACGAACAATGAGCAGTTCTTC	CASSRGQGTNNEQFF
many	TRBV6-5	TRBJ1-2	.	TGTGCCAGCAGTTACTCGAATTCAGGGAGCTATGGCTACACCTTC	CASSYSNSGSYGYTF
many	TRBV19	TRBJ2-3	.	TGTGCCAGTAGTAAGTTGTCCGGGATGGCAGATACGCAGTATTTT	CASSKLSGMADTQYF
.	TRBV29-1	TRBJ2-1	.	TGCAGCGTTCGTGGCGAGTACAATGAGCAGTTCTTC	CSVRGEYNEQFF
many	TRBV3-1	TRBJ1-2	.	TGTGCCAGCAGCCAAGATGGGCTCGGCTACACCTTC	CASSQDGLGYTF
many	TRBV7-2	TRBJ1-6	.	TGTGCCAGCAGCTTGTCCCAGCTCTATAATTCACCCCTCCACTTT	CASSLSQLYNSPLHF
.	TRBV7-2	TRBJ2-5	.	TGTGCCAGCAGCTACATTAGCCGGGACGGAGGGGAAACCCAGTACTTC	CASSYISRDGGETQYF
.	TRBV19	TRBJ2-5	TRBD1	TGTGCCAGTAGTGTCGGGACAGGGGGAGGGATTGGAGAGACCCAGTACTTC	CASSVGTGGGIGETQYF
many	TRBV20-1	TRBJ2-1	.	TGCAGTGCCCGGCGCACTAGCAGCAACTGGGATGAGCAGTTCTTC	CSARRTSSNWDEQFF
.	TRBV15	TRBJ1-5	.	TGTGCCACCAGCAGAGGGGGCCATACCAATCAGCCCCAGCATTTT	CATSRGGHTNQPQHF
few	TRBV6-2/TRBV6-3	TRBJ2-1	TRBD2	TGTGCCAGCAGTTACTCGACTAGCGGGGGACACAATGAGCAGTTCTTC	CASSYSTSGGHNEQFF
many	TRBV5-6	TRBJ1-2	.	TGTGCCAGCACCCCGACAGATTCTAACTATGGCTACACCTTC	CASTPTDSNYGYTF
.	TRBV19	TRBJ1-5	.	TGTGCCAGTAGTATAGGGCGGGGTAGCAATCAGCCCCAGCATTTT	CASSIGRGSNQPQHF
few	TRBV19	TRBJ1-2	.	TGTGCCAGTAGTATAGTAAACGGGGGCTACACCTTC	CASSIVNGGYTF
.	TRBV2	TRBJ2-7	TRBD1	TGTGCCAGCAGTGTGGGACAGTACGACTACGAGCAGTACTTC	CASSVGQYDYEQYF
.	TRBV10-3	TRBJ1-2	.	TGTGCCATCAGTGAGTCCGGCAAGGCATCGTCTTTTGGCTACACCTTC	CAISESGKASSFGYTF
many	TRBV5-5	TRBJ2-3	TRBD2	TGTGCCAGCAGTCCCCGGGGACTAGCGGGAGATACGCAGTATTTT	CASSPRGLAGDTQYF
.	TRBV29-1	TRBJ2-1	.	TGCAGCGGAGGTGGGGAATACAATGGGCAGTTCTTC	CSGGGEYNGQFF
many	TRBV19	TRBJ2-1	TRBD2	TGTGCCAGTAGCTATAGCGGGAGTTCAAAGAATGAGCAGTTCTTC	CASSYSGSSKNEQFF
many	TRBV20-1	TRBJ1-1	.	TGCAGTGCTGCCGGGAGCAGGAACACTGAAGCTTTCTTT	CSAAGSRNTEAFF
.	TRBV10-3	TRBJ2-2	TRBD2	TGTGCCATCAGTGATAGCGGGTCAAACACCGGGGAGCTGTTTTTT	CAISDSGSNTGELFF
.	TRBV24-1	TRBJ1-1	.	TGTGCCACCAGTGATTCGACAGGTCCCGAAGCTCTCTTT	CATSDSTGPEALF
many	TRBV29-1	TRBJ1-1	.	TGCAGCGTTAGGTCGGCCCGGAGGGGCATGAACACTGAAGCTTTCTTT	CSVRSARRGMNTEAFF
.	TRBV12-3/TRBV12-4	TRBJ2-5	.	TGTGCCAGCAGTTTCGGCCTGACCCCGCAGGAGGAGACCCAGTACTTC	CASSFGLTPQEETQYF
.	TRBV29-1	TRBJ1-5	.	TGCAGCACAATGACAGGCTGGAATCAGCCCCAGCATTTT	CSTMTGWNQPQHF
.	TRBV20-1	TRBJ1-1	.	TGCAGTGCTAGAGATCCCAGGAACACTGAAGCTTTCTTT	CSARDPRNTEAFF
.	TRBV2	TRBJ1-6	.	TGTGCCAGCAGTGTAAGTGAGCTGACTTCACCCCTCCACTTT	CASSVSELTSPLHF
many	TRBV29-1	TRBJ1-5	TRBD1	TGCAGCGTACAGGGGTTAAATCAGCCCCAGCATTTT	CSVQGLNQPQHF
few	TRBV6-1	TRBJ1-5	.	TGTGCCAGCAGACTCGACAGTTATAGCAATCAGCCCCAGCATTTT	CASRLDSYSNQPQHF
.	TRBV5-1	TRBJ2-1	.	TGCGCCAGCAGCTTGGATGGGGGTGGCTCCTACAATGAGCAGTTCTTC	CASSLDGGGSYNEQFF
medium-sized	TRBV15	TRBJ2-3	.	TGTGCCACCGGGGACACAGATACGCAGTATTTT	CATGDTDTQYF
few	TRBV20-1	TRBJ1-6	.	TGCAGTGCTACAGACAGCACTAATTCACCCCTCCACTTT	CSATDSTNSPLHF